This T cell receptor beta chain was recorded in a study of CD8+ T cells in alopecia areata. Background on the study: Those patients who were treated received oral tofacitinib, which was given at 5 to 10 mg twice daily for moderate-to-severe alopecia areata.

Trimming left V 1 base short and J 5 bases short, with 4 bases between. Germline CDR1 reads LGHNA; CDR2 reads YNFKEQ. The CDR3 contains 12 residues. Treatment given: oral pan-JAK inhibitor, 5-10 mg twice daily. Sorting from PBMCs produced CD4+ and CD8+ T cells. Remarks on this clone: The antigen is unknown.

Study conclusions and caveats: On tofacitinib, scalp clonality and expanded CD8+ clones among top 100 fell significantly. Shared TCR sequences were less clear between patients than in mice, possibly partly from HLA diversity.

As the sequencing template, cDNA was produced by extracting RNA and reverse transcribing it. Using immunoSEQ multiplex PCR, the repertoire was profiled, and TCRdb retains in-frame clones only, with some absent. The data contain fewer than 150,000 clones, 50% to 65% of them singletons. Sequenced here: CD4+ T cells sorted from blood, sampled at week 24, from a patient treated with tofacitinib. The chain uses TRBV4-2 and TRBJ2-3, with D unclear. The sequence came from a human donor with alopecia areata. This CDR3 is CASSQAEDTQYF. As DNA, the CDR3 is TGTGCCAGCAGCCAAGCCGAAGATACGCAGTATTTT.